This entry concerns a single TCR beta chain. Its antigen remains unknown. With 4 bases clipped from V and 7 bases from J, the junction kept 6 bases outside the gene matches. This CDR3 comprises 15 residues. This sample stems from a study of T cells in tuberculosis. For the study at large: In South Africa, adults with active tuberculosis were compared with IGRA-negative and latently infected IGRA-positive adolescents.

General study points: Active tuberculosis alpha repertoires lay closer to GMM-specific TCRs than controls'.

The assay was immunoSEQ multiplex PCR, and TCRdb's table has in-frame clones only and misses some. This table has roughly 28,000 clones, 85% to 95% appearing once. The clonotype originates from a donor between 10 and 35 years old with latent tuberculosis or without tuberculosis infection. What was sequenced was PBMCs. The chain has TRBV5-3 and TRBJ2-1; the match to TRBD2 covers 12 bases. TRBV5-3 is an ORF; its function is uncertain. The CDR3 loop reads CARSPSGRAGNEQFF. CDR3 bases: TGTGCCAGAAGCCCTAGCGGGAGGGCCGGTAATGAGCAGTTCTTC.